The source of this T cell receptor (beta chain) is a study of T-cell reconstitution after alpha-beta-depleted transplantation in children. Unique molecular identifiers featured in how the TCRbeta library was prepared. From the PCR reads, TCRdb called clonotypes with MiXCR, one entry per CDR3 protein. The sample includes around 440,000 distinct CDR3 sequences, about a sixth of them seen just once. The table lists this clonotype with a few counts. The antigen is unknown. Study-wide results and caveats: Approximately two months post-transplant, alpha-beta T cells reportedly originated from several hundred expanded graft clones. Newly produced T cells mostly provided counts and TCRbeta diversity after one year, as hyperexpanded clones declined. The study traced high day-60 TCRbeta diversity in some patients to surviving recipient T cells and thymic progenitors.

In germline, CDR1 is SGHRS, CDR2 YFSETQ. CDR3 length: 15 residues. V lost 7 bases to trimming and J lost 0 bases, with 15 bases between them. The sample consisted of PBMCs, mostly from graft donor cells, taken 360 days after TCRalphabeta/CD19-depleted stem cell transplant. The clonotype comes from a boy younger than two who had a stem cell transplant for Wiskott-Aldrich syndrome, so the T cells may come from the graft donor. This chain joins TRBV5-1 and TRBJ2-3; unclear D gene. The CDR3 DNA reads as TGCGCCAGCGCCCGGTGGGCCTCTAGCACAGATACGCAGTATTTT. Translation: CASARWASSTDTQYF.